The 12 T cell receptor beta chains in this list originate from one sample, sequenced in a study of molecular identifiers for immune sequencing clone quantification. TCRdb called the PCR reads again in MiXCR, with one record for every CDR3 protein. The sample gives about 510,000 distinct CDR3 sequences, around 23% of which show up once; 0.76% is in the top ten. What was sequenced was naive CD8+ T cells from blood, with Jurkat cell RNA spiked in. Noted subset: FACS-sorted CD8+CD4-CCR7+CD45RA+ naive T cells. These receptors were taken from a human donor in good health. Some libraries in this study had Jurkat cell RNA spiked in.

The rearrangement joins TRBV7-6 to TRBJ2-5, with 10 positions matching TRBD1. This CDR3 spans 16 amino acids. The V gene's germline CDR1 is SGHVS and CDR2 FNYEAQ. V was pared by 5 bases and J by 4 bases, with 10 bases of the junction left unmatched. Written as DNA, the CDR3 is TGTGCCAGCAGCCCCCGGGACAGGGGTCCTCGAGAGACCCAGTACTTC. It codes for CASSPRDRGPRETQYF.

In this sample, this clonotype turned up many times. The gene calls are TRBV9 and TRBJ2-7; a weak D match, TRBD2 (5 bases). Germline CDR1 is SGDLS and CDR2 is YYNGEE. CDR3 length equals 15 residues. V was trimmed by 4 bases and J by 5 bases, leaving 19 bases between them. This chain's CDR3 is CASSPDPGLSNEQYF. The CDR3, as DNA: TGTGCCAGCAGCCCCGACCCGGGATTGAGTAACGAGCAGTACTTC.

This clonotype has more than one count but fewer than ten. V usage is TRBV6-5 and J usage is TRBJ2-3; 10 positions match TRBD2. Per the germline V gene, CDR1 is MNHEY and CDR2 is SVGAGI. The CDR3 length is 16 residues. V lost 4 bases to trimming and J lost 2 bases; unmatched junction nucleotides: 6. Written as DNA, the CDR3 is TGTGCCAGCAGTTCTTTAGCGGGAGGTCACACAGATACGCAGTATTTT. This encodes CASSSLAGGHTDTQYF.

In this sample, this clonotype turned up a few times. This chain uses TRBV6-2 or TRBV6-3 with TRBJ2-3; TRBD2 agrees at 10 bases. Germline CDR1 is MNHEY and CDR2 is SVGEGT. This CDR3 has 15 amino acids. Unmatched junction bases numbered 5, after V lost 2 bases and J lost 6 bases. The CDR3, as DNA: TGTGCCAGCAGTTACGTCGTTAGCGGGGGGGATACGCAGTATTTT. Amino acid sequence: CASSYVVSGGDTQYF.

The chain combines TRBV5-1 with TRBJ2-7, with D perhaps assigned TRBD1 or TRBD2 (5 bases each). V lost 4 bases, J lost 2 bases, and 16 bases lay in between. The CDR3 contains 15 residues. The germline gives CDR1 SGHRS, CDR2 YFSETQ. The CDR3 is CASSPHEGTTYEQYF. CDR3 sequence (DNA): TGCGCCAGCAGCCCCCATGAGGGGACCACCTACGAGCAGTACTTC.

With regard to this clonotype: This may arise from a read error, as a much more abundant clone is one base away. CDR3 in DNA: TGTGCCAGCAGTTTAGACTCCCTCACAGATACGCAGTATTTT. Translating gives CASSLDSLTDTQYF. J is TRBJ2-3 and V is TRBV28; D remains ambiguous. Germline values: CDR1 MDHEN, CDR2 SYDVKM. The CDR3 has 14 residues. V was pared by 2 bases and J by 2 bases, with 8 bases between.

Remarks on this clonotype: It may be a read error: a sequence one base away is much more abundant. V usage is TRBV7-2 and J usage is TRBJ1-1; 10 nucleotides agree with TRBD1. The germline gives CDR1 SGHTA, CDR2 FQGNSA. This CDR3 comprises 15 residues. V lost 5 bases and J lost 3; bases outside the gene matches: 6. As DNA, the CDR3 is TGTGCCAGCAGCACGGGACAGGGGATGGACACTGAAGCTTTCTTT. This gives the protein CASSTGQGMDTEAFF.

On this clonotype: With a much larger clone just one base away, this may be a read error. The V and J genes are TRBV6-5 and TRBJ1-1; 7 nucleotides line up with TRBD1. The CDR3 contains 14 residues. Trimming took 6 bases from V and 0 from J; bases not matched to a gene: 4. Germline CDR1 MNHEY, CDR2 SVGAGI. This CDR3 reads CASSWGQMNTEAFF. The CDR3, as DNA: TGTGCCAGCAGCTGGGGACAGATGAACACTGAAGCTTTCTTT.

The sample holds many counts of this clonotype. The V gene is TRBV7-8, the J gene TRBJ1-4, with D possibly TRBD1 on 5 matching bases. The CDR3 loop spans 15 amino acids. CDR1 is SGHVS, CDR2 FQNEAQ, per germline. Trimming cost V 5 bases and J 3 bases, with 13 bases left between them. The chain's CDR3 is CASSPRRGANEKLFF. In DNA, the CDR3 is TGTGCCAGCAGCCCGCGTAGGGGTGCTAATGAAAAACTGTTTTTT. The whole variable domain, remainder taken from reference TRBV7-8 and TRBJ1-4, is GAGVSQSPRYKVAKRGQDVALRCDPISGHVSLFWYQQALGQGPEFLTYFQNEAQLDKSGLPSDRFFAERPEGSVSTLKIQRTQQEDSAVYLCASSPRRGANEKLFFGSGTQLSVL.

This clonotype was seen repeatedly, ten times or more. The chain carries TRBV28 and TRBJ1-1; possible D gene TRBD1, 5 bases. This CDR3 is built from 15 residues. V lost 4 bases to trimming and J lost 3 bases, with 15 bases between them. Germline lookup yields CDR1 MDHEN and CDR2 SYDVKM. The CDR3 DNA is TGTGCCAGCAGTTCTAGCCAGTCAGGGTACACTGAAGCTTTCTTT. Amino acids: CASSSSQSGYTEAFF.

The table lists this clonotype with a count of one. The V and J genes are TRBV6-2 or TRBV6-3 and TRBJ2-7; 8 bases are a match to TRBD1. The V and J ends lost 8 bases and 2 bases, in that order; junction bases with no gene match: 5. The CDR3 covers 13 residues. The germline V gene encodes CDR1 MNHEY and CDR2 SVGEGT. CDR3 region: CASGPTGAYEQYF. CDR3 nucleotide sequence: TGTGCCAGCGGTCCGACAGGGGCCTACGAGCAGTACTTC.

This chain connects TRBV6-2 or TRBV6-3 to TRBJ2-1; D is tentatively TRBD1 or TRBD2 (5 bases each). CDR3 length equals 13 residues. The germline V gene has CDR1 MNHEY and CDR2 SVGEGT. V dropped 0 bases and J dropped 9 bases, with 9 bases sitting between them. CDR3 coding DNA: TGTGCCAGCAGTTACTCGCCGGGGACTGAGCAGTTCTTC. This sequence encodes CASSYSPGTEQFF.